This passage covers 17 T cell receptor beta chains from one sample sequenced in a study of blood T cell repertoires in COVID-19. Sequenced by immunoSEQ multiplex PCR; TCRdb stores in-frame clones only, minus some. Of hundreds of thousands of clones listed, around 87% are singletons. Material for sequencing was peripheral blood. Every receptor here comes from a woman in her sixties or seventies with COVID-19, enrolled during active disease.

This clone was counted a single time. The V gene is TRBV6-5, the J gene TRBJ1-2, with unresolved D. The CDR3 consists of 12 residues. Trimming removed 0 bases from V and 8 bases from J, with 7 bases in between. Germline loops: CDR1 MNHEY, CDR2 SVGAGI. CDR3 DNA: TGTGCCAGCAGTTACTCCGGGGTCGGCTACACCTTC. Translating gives CASSYSGVGYTF.

The DNA for the CDR3 is TGTGCCAGCAGCGTAGGGACAGGGGATGAAAAACTGTTTTTT. Protein product: CASSVGTGDEKLFF. The chain recombines TRBV9 with TRBJ1-4; 9 bases match TRBD1. The CDR3 length is 14 residues. The germline V gene has CDR1 SGDLS and CDR2 YYNGEE. The V gene end was trimmed by 0 bases and the J gene end by 6 bases; junction bases not matched to a gene: 0.

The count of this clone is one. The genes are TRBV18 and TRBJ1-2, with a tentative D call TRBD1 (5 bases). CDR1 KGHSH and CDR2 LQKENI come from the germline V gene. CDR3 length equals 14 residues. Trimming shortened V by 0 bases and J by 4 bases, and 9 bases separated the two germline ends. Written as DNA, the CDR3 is TGTGCCAGCTCACCACCGGCAGGGTTCTATGGCTACACCTTC. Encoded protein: CASSPPAGFYGYTF.

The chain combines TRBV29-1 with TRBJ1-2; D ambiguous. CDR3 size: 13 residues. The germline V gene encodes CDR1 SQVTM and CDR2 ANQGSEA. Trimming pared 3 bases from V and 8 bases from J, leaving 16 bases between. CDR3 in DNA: TGCAGCGTTGAGGAGGGAGTGGGTGCAGGCTACACCTTC. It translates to CSVEEGVGAGYTF.

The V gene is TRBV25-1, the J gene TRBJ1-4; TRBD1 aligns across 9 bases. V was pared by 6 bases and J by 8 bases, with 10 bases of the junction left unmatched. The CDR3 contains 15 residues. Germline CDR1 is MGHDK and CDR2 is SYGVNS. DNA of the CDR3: TGTGCCAGCAGGCAACCCGGGACAGGGAGCGAAAAACTGTTTTTT. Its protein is CASRQPGTGSEKLFF.

The CDR3 DNA sequence: TGTGCCAGCAGTTTACTTAGCGGGGGAGCCAAAAACATTCAGTACTTC. Its protein product is CASSLLSGGAKNIQYF. This chain connects TRBV28 to TRBJ2-4; 9 bases agree with TRBD2. The CDR3 totals 16 residues. The germline V gene has CDR1 MDHEN and CDR2 SYDVKM. Trimming removed 2 bases from V and 0 bases from J; junction bases left unmatched: 2.

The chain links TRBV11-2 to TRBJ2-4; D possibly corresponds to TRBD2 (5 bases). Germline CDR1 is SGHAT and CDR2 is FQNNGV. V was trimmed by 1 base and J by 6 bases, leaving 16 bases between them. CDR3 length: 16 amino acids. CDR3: CASSLVPPGKANIQYF. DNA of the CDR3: TGTGCCAGCAGCTTAGTACCCCCCGGGAAGGCAAACATTCAGTACTTC.

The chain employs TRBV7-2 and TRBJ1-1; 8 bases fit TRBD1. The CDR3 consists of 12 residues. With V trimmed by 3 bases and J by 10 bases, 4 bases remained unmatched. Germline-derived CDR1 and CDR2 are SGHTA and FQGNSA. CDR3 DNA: TGTGCCAGCAGCTTTACTGACAGGGGAGCTTTCTTT. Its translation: CASSFTDRGAFF.

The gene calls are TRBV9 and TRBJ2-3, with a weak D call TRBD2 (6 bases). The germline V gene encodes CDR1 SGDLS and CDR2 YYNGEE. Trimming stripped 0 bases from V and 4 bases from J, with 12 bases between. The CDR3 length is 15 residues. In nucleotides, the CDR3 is TGTGCCAGCAGCGTAGGTAGCGGCGGGTCAGATACGCAGTATTTT. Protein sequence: CASSVGSGGSDTQYF.

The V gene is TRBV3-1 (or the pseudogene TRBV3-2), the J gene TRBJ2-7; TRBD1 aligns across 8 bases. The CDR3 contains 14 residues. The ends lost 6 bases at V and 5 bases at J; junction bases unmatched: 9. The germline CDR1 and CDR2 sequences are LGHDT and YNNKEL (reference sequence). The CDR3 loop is CASRVPKTGDEQYF. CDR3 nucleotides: TGTGCCAGCAGAGTCCCGAAGACAGGGGACGAGCAGTACTTC.

The CDR3 sequence: CAISDPGLAGGYEQYF. CDR3 sequence (DNA): TGTGCCATCAGTGACCCGGGACTAGCGGGTGGTTACGAGCAGTACTTC. The chain has TRBV10-3 and TRBJ2-7; 12 bases map to TRBD2. This CDR3 is 16 amino acids long. Germline V gene sequence: CDR1 ENHRY, CDR2 SYGVKD. V shed 3 bases, J shed 4 bases, and the junction held 7 bases outside the gene matches.

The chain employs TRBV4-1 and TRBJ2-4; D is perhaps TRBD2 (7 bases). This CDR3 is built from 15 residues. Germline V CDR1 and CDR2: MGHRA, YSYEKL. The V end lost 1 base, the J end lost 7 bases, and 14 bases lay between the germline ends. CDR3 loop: CASSQVGGASNIQYF. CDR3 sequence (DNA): TGCGCCAGCAGCCAAGTAGGGGGGGCTAGCAACATTCAGTACTTC.

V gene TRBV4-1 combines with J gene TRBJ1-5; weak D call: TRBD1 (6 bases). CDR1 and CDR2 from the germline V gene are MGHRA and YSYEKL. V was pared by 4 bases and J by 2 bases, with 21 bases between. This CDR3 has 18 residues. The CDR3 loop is CASSPWYRGASGNQPQHF. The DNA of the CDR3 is TGCGCCAGCAGCCCATGGTATCGGGGGGCTTCGGGCAATCAGCCCCAGCATTTT.

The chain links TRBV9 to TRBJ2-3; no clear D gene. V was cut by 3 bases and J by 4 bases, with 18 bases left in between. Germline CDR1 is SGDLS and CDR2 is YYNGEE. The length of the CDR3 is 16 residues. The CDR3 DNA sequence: TGTGCCAGCAGCGCCCATCACGAGGCTTTGGCAGATACGCAGTATTTT. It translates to CASSAHHEALADTQYF.

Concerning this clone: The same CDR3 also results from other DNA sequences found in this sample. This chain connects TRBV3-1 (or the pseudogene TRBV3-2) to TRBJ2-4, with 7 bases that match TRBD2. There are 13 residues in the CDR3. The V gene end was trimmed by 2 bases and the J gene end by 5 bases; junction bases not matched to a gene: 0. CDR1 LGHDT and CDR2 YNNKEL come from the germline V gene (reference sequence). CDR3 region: CASSQRGENIQYF. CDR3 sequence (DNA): TGTGCCAGCAGCCAACGGGGGGAAAACATTCAGTACTTC.

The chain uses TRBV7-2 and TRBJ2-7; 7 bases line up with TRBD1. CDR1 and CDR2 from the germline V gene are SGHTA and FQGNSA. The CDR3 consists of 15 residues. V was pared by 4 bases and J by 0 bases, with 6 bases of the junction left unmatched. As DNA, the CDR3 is TGTGCCAGCAGCTATCCCGGGACAGCCTCCTACGAGCAGTACTTC. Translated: CASSYPGTASYEQYF. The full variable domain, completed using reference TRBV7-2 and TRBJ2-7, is GAGVSQSPSNKVTEKGKDVELRCDPISGHTALYWYRQSLGQGLEFLIYFQGNSAPDKSGLPSDRFSAERTGGSVSTLTIQRTQQEDSAVYLCASSYPGTASYEQYFGPGTRLTVT.

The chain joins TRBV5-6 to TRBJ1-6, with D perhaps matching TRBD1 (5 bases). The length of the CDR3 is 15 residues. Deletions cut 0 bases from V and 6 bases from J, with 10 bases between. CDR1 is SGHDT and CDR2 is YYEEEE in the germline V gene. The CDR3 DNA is TGTGCCAGCAGCTTGGAAGGGGCCGGTAATTCACCCCTCCACTTT. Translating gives CASSLEGAGNSPLHF.